The clone carrying this TCR beta chain was recorded many times. In TCRdb, the RT-PCR reads were re-called with MiXCR into one record per CDR3 protein. The table records more than 600,000 distinct CDR3 sequences, around 14% of them present only once. J gave up 7 bases and V 6 bases, and 6 bases lay outside the gene matches. The CDR3 contains 15 residues. Germline-derived CDR1 and CDR2 are LNHNV and YYDKDF (reference sequence). Input material: memory CD4+ T cells from blood. The chain recombines TRBV15 with TRBJ2-1; TRBD2 matches 13 bases. This receptor was obtained from a female donor in good health, serving as a healthy control. This chain's CDR3 is CATRTLAGGRNEQFF. CDR3 sequence (DNA): TGTGCCACCAGGACACTAGCGGGAGGGAGGAATGAGCAGTTCTTC.